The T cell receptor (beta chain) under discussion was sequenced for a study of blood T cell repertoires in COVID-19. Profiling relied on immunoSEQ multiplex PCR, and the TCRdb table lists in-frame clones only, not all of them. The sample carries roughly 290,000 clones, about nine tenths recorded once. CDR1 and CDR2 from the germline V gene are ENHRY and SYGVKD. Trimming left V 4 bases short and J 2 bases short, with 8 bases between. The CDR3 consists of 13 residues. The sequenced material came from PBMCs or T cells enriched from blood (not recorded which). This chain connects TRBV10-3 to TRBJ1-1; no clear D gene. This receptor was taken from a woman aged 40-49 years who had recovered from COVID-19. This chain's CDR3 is CAISVDLNTEAFF. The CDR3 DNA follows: TGTGCCATCAGTGTGGACTTAAACACTGAAGCTTTCTTT.